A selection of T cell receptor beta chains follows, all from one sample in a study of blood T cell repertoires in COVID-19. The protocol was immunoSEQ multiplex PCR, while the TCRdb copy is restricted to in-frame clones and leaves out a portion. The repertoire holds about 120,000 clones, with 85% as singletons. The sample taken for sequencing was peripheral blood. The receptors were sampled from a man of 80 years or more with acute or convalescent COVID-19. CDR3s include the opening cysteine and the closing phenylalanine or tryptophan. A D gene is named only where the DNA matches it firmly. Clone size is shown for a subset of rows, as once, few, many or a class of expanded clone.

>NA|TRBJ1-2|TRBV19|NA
CASSTFTRPEEGGYGYTF
TGTGCCAGTAGTACCTTTACCAGGCCAGAAGAAGGAGGCTATGGCTACACCTTC
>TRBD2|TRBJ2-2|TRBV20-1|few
CSASPGTSPGELFF
TGCAGTGCTAGTCCCGGGACTAGCCCCGGGGAGCTGTTTTTT
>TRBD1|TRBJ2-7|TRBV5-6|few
CASSHGQGEREQYF
TGTGCCAGCAGCCACGGACAGGGGGAGCGGGAGCAGTACTTC
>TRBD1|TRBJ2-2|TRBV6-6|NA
CASSGQGASGELFF
TGTGCCAGTTCGGGACAGGGGGCAAGCGGGGAGCTGTTTTTT
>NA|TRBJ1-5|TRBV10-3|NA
CAISERTDNQPQHF
TGTGCCATCAGTGAGAGGACAGACAATCAGCCCCAGCATTTT
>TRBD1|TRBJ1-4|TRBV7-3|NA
CASSEGQGDEKLFF
TGTGCCAGCAGCGAAGGACAGGGTGATGAAAAACTGTTTTTT
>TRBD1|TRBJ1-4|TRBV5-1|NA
CASRSGGSNNEKLFF
TGCGCCAGCAGGTCAGGGGGCTCGAATAATGAAAAACTGTTTTTT
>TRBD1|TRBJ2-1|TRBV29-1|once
CSVAWGQSYNEQFF
TGCAGCGTTGCATGGGGACAGTCCTACAATGAGCAGTTCTTC
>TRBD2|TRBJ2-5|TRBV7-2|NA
CASVPPPSGIETQYF
TGTGCCAGCGTCCCCCCACCTAGCGGGATTGAGACCCAGTACTTC
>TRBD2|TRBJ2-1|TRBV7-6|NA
CASSLLLAGTYNEQFF
TGTGCCAGCAGCTTGTTACTAGCGGGGACCTACAATGAGCAGTTCTTC
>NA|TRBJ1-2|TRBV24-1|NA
CATSEGGYGYTF
TGTGCCACCAGTGAGGGGGGTTATGGCTACACCTTC